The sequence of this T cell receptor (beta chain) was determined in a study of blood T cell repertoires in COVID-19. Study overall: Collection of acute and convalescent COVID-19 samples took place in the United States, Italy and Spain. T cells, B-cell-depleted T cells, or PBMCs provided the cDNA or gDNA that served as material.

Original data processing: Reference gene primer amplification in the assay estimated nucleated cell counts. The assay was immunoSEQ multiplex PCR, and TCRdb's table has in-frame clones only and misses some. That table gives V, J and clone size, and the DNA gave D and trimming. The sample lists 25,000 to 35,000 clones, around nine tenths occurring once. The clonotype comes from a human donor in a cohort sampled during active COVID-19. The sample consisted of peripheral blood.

CDR3 loop: CASGLVPSVGDRIYSNQPQHF. CDR3 bases: TGTGCTAGTGGTTTGGTACCCTCTGTTGGTGACAGGATCTATAGCAATCAGCCCCAGCATTTT. The genes are TRBV12-5 and TRBJ1-5, with a tentative D call TRBD1 (6 bases). The CDR3 is 21 residues long. The germline V and J ends were trimmed by 0 bases and 0 bases, with 24 bases remaining between them. Germline CDR1 reads LGHNT; CDR2 reads FRNRAP.